This T cell receptor (beta chain) emerged from a study of shared clonotypes between healthy human individuals. CD4+ cell separation produced CD45RA+ naive and CD45RA-negative memory subsets. After removal of 1 base from V and 5 bases from J, the junction contained 0 bases not matched to a gene. The CDR3 sequence is 15 residues long. Germline V gene sequence: CDR1 SGHNT, CDR2 YENEEA. For each subset, genomic DNA was distributed in equal portions over several immunoSEQ plates. Measured with immunoSEQ multiplex PCR; TCRdb has only the in-frame clones, and not every one. The table includes approximately 640,000 clones, about two thirds detected once.

This sequence was found in a woman aged 30 to 39 in good health. Input material: memory CD4+ T cells sorted from blood. Sample subset: CD45RA-negative fraction. The rearrangement uses TRBV11-3 and TRBJ2-1; 12 nucleotides align to TRBD2. CDR3 nucleotides: TGTGCCAGCAGCTTAGGACTAGCGGGGGACAATGAGCAGTTCTTC. Translating gives CASSLGLAGDNEQFF.